The rows below give T cell receptor beta chains drawn from one sample of a study of beta chain features in type 1 diabetes. Assay: immunoSEQ multiplex PCR; the TCRdb copy retains only in-frame clones and omits some. The sample consists of about 320,000 clones, around 15% of them appearing once. The sample was central memory CD4+ T cells from blood. The source of these receptors is a man aged 25-40 years in good health. The CDR3 runs from the conserved cysteine through the conserved F or W.

j_call	v_call	cdr3_aa
TRBJ2-2	TRBV5-8	CASSFFIKRDTGELFF
TRBJ1-5	TRBV30	CAWSAMRGTNQPQHF
TRBJ2-1	TRBV7-2	CASSSGAGGFYNEQFF
TRBJ2-3	TRBV27	CASSLTGASTDTQYF
TRBJ2-4	TRBV7-3	CASSLMGGQYF
TRBJ2-2	TRBV9	CASSVEPSSVYTGELFF
TRBJ2-1	TRBV29-1	CSAESGRFYNEQFF
TRBJ2-5	TRBV7-9	CASSLPQGTQYF
TRBJ2-6	TRBV4-3	CASSQEQVSGANVLTF
TRBJ1-1	TRBV6-5	CASSYSSENTEAFF
TRBJ1-5	TRBV7-2	CASSLAWAANQPQHF
TRBJ2-1	TRBV18	CASSPGAVEQFF
TRBJ2-4	TRBV7-2	CASSLFGSKNIQYF
TRBJ1-1	TRBV28	CASSLLTRDTEAFF
TRBJ1-2	TRBV14	CASSQDWRGGHGYTF
TRBJ2-4	TRBV5-6	CASSNWGRGTAKNIQYF
TRBJ2-1	TRBV14	CASSPESSYNEQFF
TRBJ1-4	TRBV2	CASRTGAGNEKLFF
TRBJ2-5	TRBV15	CATSRDPQGRETQYF
TRBJ2-1	TRBV7-2	CASSLAVGLREQFF
TRBJ2-3	TRBV2	CASSDTSGATDTQYF
TRBJ2-4	TRBV6-5	CASSYAQATKNIQYF
TRBJ2-7	TRBV7-8	CASSRTGTLSSYEQYF
TRBJ2-3	TRBV2	CASRAGSSTDTQYF
TRBJ2-3	TRBV5-1	CASRGSGGAGDTQYF
TRBJ2-5	TRBV7-3	CASSLRASWETQYF
TRBJ1-1	TRBV4-1	CASSQRRTSTGGTGGNTEAFF
TRBJ2-3	TRBV7-2	CASSSSGGSTDTQYF
TRBJ2-1	TRBV7-9	CASSFSPSGGVNEQFF
TRBJ2-1	TRBV30	CAWSVLGGGTYNEQFF
TRBJ2-5	TRBV11-2	CASRTNQETQYF
TRBJ2-3	TRBV11-3	CASSTTRDTGAVDTQYF
TRBJ2-7	TRBV7-2	CASSFTSGVYEQYF
TRBJ2-5	TRBV7-3	CASSLARSSETQYF
TRBJ1-1	TRBV6-5	CASSYGTGVYTEAFF
TRBJ1-3	TRBV7-2	CASSRSSGNTIYF
TRBJ1-2	TRBV9	CATNRGQGDYGYTF
TRBJ2-6	TRBV25-1	CASSGWGPGANVLTF
TRBJ1-1	TRBV18	CASSPQGYTEAFF
TRBJ1-3	TRBV18	CASSPPNDYSGNTIYF
TRBJ1-2	TRBV7-2	CASSLEGYGYTF